A single sample is the source of the 2 T cell receptor beta chains below, sequenced in a study of blood T cell repertoires in COVID-19. Assay: immunoSEQ multiplex PCR; the TCRdb copy retains only in-frame clones and omits some. The sample contains some 65,000 clones, 70% to 85% of which appear only once. Sequenced input: peripheral blood. Source of these receptors: a woman in her 70s with acute or convalescent COVID-19.

This clone turned up a few times. The chain recombines TRBV5-7 with TRBJ1-2; 7 bases match TRBD1. TRBV5-7 is flagged as an ORF with uncertain function. The J segment lost 7 bases and the V segment lost 0 bases, leaving 12 bases of the junction unmatched. The CDR3 has 16 amino acids. CDR3 sequence reads: CASSLEGQTLTGGYTF. The DNA for the CDR3 is TGTGCCAGCAGCTTGGAGGGACAGACGCTAACTGGTGGCTACACCTTC.

Written as DNA, the CDR3 is TGTGCTAGTGGTTCCGGGGGTTTGGTCAATGAGCAGTTCTTC. Residues: CASGSGGLVNEQFF. This chain joins TRBV12-5 and TRBJ2-1, with a weak D call TRBD2 (6 bases). The CDR3 sequence is 14 residues long. The V gene's germline CDR1 is LGHNT and CDR2 FRNRAP. V lost 4 bases and J 6 bases, leaving 13 bases between the germline ends.